The subject of this entry is one T cell receptor (beta chain). The entry originates in a study of cytomegalovirus exposure and HLA in healthy donors. 13 Jbeta primers and 60 Vbeta primers were used for the PCR. Here immunoSEQ multiplex PCR was the method, and the copy in TCRdb shows in-frame clones only, minus some. The table has 220,000 or so clones, about 70% seen once. The germline V gene has CDR1 MNHEY and CDR2 SMNVEV (reference sequence). The V gene end was trimmed by 0 bases and the J gene end by 1 base; junction bases not matched to a gene: 2. This CDR3 has 15 residues. V is TRBV27 and J is TRBJ1-1; 7 nucleotides match TRBD1. The TCR was taken from a woman aged 25 to 45 in good health and CMV-seronegative. Sequenced: PBMCs. The CDR3 DNA is TGTGCCAGCAGTTTATCGGGGACAGCGAACACTGAAGCTTTCTTT. Protein sequence: CASSLSGTANTEAFF.